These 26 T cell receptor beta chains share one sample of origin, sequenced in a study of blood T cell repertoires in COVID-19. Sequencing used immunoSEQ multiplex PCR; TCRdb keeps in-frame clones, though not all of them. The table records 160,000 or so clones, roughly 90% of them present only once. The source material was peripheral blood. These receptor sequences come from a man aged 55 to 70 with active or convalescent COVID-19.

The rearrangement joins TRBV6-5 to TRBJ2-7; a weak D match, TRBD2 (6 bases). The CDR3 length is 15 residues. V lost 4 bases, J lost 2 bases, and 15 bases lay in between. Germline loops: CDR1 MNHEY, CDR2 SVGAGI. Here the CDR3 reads CASSSPGLITYEQYF. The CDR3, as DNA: TGTGCCAGCAGTTCCCCGGGACTTATAACCTACGAGCAGTACTTC.

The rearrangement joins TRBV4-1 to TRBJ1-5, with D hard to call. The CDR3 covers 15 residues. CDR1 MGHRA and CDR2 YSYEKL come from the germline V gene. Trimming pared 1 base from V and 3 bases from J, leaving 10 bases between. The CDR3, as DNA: TGCGCCAGCAGCCAAGCGAGGGCCCCCAATCAGCCCCAGCATTTT. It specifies CASSQARAPNQPQHF.

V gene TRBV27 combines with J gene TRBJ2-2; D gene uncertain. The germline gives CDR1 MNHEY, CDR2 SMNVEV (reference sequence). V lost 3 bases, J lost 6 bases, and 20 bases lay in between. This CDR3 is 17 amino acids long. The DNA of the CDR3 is TGTGCCAGCAGTTTGGCCAGGAAGAACCGCCCGTCCGGGGAGCTGTTTTTT. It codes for CASSLARKNRPSGELFF.

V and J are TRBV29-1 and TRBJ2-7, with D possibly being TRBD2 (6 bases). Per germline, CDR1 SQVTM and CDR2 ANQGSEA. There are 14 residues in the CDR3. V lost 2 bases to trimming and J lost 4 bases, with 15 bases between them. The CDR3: CSVEQQPGTYEQYF. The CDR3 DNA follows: TGCAGCGTTGAACAACAGCCTGGGACTTACGAGCAGTACTTC.

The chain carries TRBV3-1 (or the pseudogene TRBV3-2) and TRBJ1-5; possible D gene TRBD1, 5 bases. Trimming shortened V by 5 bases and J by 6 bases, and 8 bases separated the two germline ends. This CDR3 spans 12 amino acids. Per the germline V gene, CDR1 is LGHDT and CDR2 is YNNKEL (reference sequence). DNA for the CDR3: TGTGCCAGCAGCTTCCAGGGTCAGCCCCAGCATTTT. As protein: CASSFQGQPQHF.

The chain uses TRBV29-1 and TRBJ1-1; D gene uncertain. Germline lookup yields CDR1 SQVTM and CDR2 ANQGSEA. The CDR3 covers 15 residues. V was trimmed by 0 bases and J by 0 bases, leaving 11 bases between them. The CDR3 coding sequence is TGCAGCGTTGAAGATATAGTACCGATGAACACTGAAGCTTTCTTT. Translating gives CSVEDIVPMNTEAFF.

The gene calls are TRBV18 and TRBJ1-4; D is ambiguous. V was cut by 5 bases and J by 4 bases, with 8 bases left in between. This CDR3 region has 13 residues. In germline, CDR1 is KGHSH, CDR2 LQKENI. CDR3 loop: CASSGNYNEKLFF. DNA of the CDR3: TGTGCCAGCTCAGGCAACTATAATGAAAAACTGTTTTTT. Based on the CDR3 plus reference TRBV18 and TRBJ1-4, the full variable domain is NAGVMQNPRHLVRRRGQEARLRCSPMKGHSHVYWYRQLPEEGLKFMVYLQKENIIDESGMPKERFSAEFPKEGPSILRIQQVVRGDSAAYFCASSGNYNEKLFFGSGTQLSVL.

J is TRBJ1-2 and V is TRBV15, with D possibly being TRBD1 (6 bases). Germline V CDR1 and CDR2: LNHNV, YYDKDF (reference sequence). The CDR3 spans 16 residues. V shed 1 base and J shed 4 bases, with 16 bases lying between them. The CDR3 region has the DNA TGTGCCACCAGCAGAGTCGGACAGCAAAATTCCTATGGCTACACCTTC. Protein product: CATSRVGQQNSYGYTF.

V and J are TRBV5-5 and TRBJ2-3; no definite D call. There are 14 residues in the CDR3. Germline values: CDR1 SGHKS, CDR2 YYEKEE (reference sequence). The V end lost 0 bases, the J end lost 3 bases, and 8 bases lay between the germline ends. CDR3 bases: TGTGCCAGCAGCTTGGGAGGTTCTACAGATACGCAGTATTTT. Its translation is CASSLGGSTDTQYF. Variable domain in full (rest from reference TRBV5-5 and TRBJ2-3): DAGVTQSPTHLIKTRGQQVTLRCSPISGHKSVSWYQQVLGQGPQFIFQYYEKEERGRGNFPDRFSARQFPNYSSELNVNALLLGDSALYLCASSLGGSTDTQYFGPGTRLTVL.

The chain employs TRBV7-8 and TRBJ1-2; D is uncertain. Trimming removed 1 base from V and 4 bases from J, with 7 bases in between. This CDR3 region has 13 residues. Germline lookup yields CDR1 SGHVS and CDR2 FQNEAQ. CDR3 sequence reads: CASSLGQIYGYTF. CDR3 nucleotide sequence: TGTGCCAGCAGCTTAGGGCAGATCTATGGCTACACCTTC. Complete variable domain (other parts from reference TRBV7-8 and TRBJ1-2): GAGVSQSPRYKVAKRGQDVALRCDPISGHVSLFWYQQALGQGPEFLTYFQNEAQLDKSGLPSDRFFAERPEGSVSTLKIQRTQQEDSAVYLCASSLGQIYGYTFGSGTRLTVV.

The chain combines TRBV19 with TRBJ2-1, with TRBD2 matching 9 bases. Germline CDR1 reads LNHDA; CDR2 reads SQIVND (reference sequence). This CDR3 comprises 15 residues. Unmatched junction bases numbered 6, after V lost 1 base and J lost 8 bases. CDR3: CASSIAASGTYEQFF. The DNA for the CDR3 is TGTGCCAGTAGTATAGCGGCTAGCGGGACCTATGAGCAGTTCTTC.

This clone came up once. In DNA form, the CDR3 reads TGTGCCAGCTCACCAAGCGGGCACACCGGGGAGCTGTTTTTT. This translates into CASSPSGHTGELFF. V gene TRBV18 combines with J gene TRBJ2-2; TRBD2 is a possible D gene (6 bases). V lost 2 bases and J lost 3, with 7 bases in between. CDR3 length equals 14 residues. Germline V gene sequence: CDR1 KGHSH, CDR2 LQKENI.

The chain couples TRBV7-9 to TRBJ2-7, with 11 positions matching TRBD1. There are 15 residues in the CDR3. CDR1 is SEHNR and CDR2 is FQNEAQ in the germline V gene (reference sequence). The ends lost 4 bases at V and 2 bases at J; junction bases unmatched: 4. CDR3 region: CASSSGGQGAYEQYF. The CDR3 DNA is TGTGCCAGCAGCTCAGGGGGACAGGGGGCCTACGAGCAGTACTTC. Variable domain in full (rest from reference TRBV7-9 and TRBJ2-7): DTGVSQNPRHKITKRGQNVTFRCDPISEHNRLYWYRQTLGQGPEFLTYFQNEAQLEKSRLLSDRFSAERPKGSFSTLEIQRTEQGDSAMYLCASSSGGQGAYEQYFGPGTRLTVT.

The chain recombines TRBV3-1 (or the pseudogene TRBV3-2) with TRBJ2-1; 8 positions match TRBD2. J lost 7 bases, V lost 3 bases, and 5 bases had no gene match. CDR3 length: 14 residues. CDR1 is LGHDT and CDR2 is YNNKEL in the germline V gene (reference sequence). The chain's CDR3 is CASSHHSGVNEQFF. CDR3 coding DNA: TGTGCCAGCAGCCACCATAGCGGGGTGAATGAGCAGTTCTTC.

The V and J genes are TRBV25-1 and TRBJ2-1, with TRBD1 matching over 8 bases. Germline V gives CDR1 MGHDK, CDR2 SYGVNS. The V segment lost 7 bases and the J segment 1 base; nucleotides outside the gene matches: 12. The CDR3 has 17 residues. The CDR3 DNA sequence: TGTGCCAGCAATTGGGGGAGAACAGGGGGGTCCTACAATGAGCAGTTCTTC. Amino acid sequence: CASNWGRTGGSYNEQFF.

The CDR3 DNA sequence: TGTGCCAGCAGTTACGGGACAGCGAACACTGAAGCTTTCTTT. Amino acids: CASSYGTANTEAFF. The chain recombines TRBV6-5 with TRBJ1-1; 7 bases line up with TRBD1. The CDR3 is 14 residues long. Germline V gene sequence: CDR1 MNHEY, CDR2 SVGAGI. Unmatched junction bases numbered 1, after V lost 2 bases and J lost 1 base.

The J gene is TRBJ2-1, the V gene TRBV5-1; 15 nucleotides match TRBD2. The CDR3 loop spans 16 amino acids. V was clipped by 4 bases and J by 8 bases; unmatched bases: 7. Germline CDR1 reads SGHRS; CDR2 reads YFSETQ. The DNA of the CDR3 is TGCGCCAGCAGCATGGGACTAGCGGGAGGATGGGATGAGCAGTTCTTC. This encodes CASSMGLAGGWDEQFF.

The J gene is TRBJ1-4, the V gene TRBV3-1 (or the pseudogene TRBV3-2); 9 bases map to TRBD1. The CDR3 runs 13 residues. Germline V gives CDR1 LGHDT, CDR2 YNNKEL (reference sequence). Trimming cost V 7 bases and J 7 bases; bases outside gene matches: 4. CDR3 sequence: CASIRTGVEKLFF. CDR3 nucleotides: TGTGCCAGCATCAGGACAGGGGTTGAAAAACTGTTTTTT.

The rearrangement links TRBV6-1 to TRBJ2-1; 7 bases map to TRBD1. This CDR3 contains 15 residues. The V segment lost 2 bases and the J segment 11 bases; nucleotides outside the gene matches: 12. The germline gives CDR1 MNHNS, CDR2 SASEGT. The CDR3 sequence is CASSERDSTIRQQFF. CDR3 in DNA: TGTGCCAGCAGTGAAAGGGACAGCACCATCCGTCAGCAGTTCTTC.

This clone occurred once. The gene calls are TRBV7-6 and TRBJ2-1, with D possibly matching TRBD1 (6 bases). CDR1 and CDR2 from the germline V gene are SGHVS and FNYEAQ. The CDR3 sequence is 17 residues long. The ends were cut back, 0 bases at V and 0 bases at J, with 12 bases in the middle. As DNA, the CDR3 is TGTGCCAGCAGCTTAGCCGCCGGGACAAGCTCCTACAATGAGCAGTTCTTC. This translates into CASSLAAGTSSYNEQFF.

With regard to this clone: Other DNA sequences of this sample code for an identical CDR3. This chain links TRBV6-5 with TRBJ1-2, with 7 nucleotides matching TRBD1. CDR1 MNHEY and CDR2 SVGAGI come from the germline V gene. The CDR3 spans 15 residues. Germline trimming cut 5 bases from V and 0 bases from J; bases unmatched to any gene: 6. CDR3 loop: CASSPDRRANYGYTF. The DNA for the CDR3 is TGTGCCAGCAGTCCGGACAGGCGAGCTAACTATGGCTACACCTTC.

The CDR3 loop reads CASSSVRGLDTEAFF. DNA for the CDR3: TGCGCCAGCAGCAGTGTTCGGGGATTGGACACTGAAGCTTTCTTT. This chain uses TRBV5-1 with TRBJ1-1, with D hard to call. V gave up 4 bases and J gave up 3 bases, with 16 bases separating them. The CDR3 is 15 amino acids. Germline-derived CDR1 and CDR2 are SGHRS and YFSETQ. Complete variable domain (other parts from reference TRBV5-1 and TRBJ1-1): KAGVTQTPRYLIKTRGQQVTLSCSPISGHRSVSWYQQTPGQGLQFLFEYFSETQRNKGNFPGRFSGRQFSNSRSEMNVSTLELGDSALYLCASSSVRGLDTEAFFGQGTRLTVV.

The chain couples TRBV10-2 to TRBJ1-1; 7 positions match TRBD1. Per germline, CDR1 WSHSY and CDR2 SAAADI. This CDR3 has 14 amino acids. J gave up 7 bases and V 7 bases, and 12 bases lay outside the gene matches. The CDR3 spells CASTEGGRFREAFF. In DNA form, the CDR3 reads TGCGCCAGCACAGAAGGGGGCAGATTCCGTGAAGCTTTCTTT.

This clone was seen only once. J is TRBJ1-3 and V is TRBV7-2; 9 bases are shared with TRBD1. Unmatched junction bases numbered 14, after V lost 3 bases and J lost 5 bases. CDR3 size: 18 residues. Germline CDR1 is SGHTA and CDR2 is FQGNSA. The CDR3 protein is CASSLDADRGYARNTIYF. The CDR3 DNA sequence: TGTGCCAGCAGCTTGGACGCAGACAGGGGGTATGCAAGAAACACCATATATTTT.

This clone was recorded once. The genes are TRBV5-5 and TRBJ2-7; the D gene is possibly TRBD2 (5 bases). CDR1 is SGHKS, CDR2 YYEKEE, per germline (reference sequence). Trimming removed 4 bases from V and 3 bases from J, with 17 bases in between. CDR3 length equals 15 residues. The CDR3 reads CASSRPSGNHYEQYF. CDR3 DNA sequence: TGTGCCAGCAGCCGGCCCAGCGGCAACCACTACGAGCAGTACTTC. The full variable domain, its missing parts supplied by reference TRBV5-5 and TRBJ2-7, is DAGVTQSPTHLIKTRGQQVTLRCSPISGHKSVSWYQQVLGQGPQFIFQYYEKEERGRGNFPDRFSARQFPNYSSELNVNALLLGDSALYLCASSRPSGNHYEQYFGPGTRLTVT.

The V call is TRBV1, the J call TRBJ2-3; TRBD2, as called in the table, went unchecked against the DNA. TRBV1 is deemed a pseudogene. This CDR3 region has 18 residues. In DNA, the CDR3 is TGCACCAGCAGCCGCGGGACTAGCGGGAGGAGCTTCACAGATACGCAGTATTTT. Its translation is CTSSRGTSGRSFTDTQYF.